This T cell receptor beta chain was profiled in a study of cytomegalovirus exposure and HLA in healthy donors. The PCR employed 60 Vbeta primers together with 13 Jbeta primers. Here immunoSEQ multiplex PCR was the method, and the copy in TCRdb shows in-frame clones only, minus some. There are about 130,000 clones in the sample; nearly 10% occur only once, and 1.5% to 2% lies in the top ten. Unmatched junction bases numbered 2, after V lost 6 bases and J lost 1 base. This CDR3 contains 14 residues. The germline CDR1 and CDR2 sequences are LNHDA and SQIVND (reference sequence). Specimen: PBMCs. The rearrangement joins TRBV19 to TRBJ2-7; TRBD2 agrees at 11 bases. This clonotype was sampled from a man between 50 and 59 years old in good health and CMV-seronegative. This chain's CDR3 is CASRRTSGSYEQYF. The DNA of the CDR3 is TGTGCCAGTAGGCGGACTAGCGGGTCCTACGAGCAGTACTTC. The full variable domain, its missing parts supplied by reference TRBV19 and TRBJ2-7, is DGGITQSPKYLFRKEGQNVTLSCEQNLNHDAMYWYRQDPGQGLRLIYYSQIVNDFQKGDIAEGYSVSREKKESFPLTVTSAQKNPTAFYLCASRRTSGSYEQYFGPGTRLTVT.